This T cell receptor beta chain was sequenced during a study of blood T cell repertoires in COVID-19. Background on the study: COVID-19 samples collected from the United States, Italy and Spain covered acute and convalescent phases. In each case, the material was cDNA or gDNA derived from T cells, B-cell-depleted T cells, or PBMCs.

In the original analysis: Reference gene primer amplification gave nucleated cell count estimates. Profiling relied on immunoSEQ multiplex PCR, and the TCRdb table lists in-frame clones only, not all of them. V, J and clone size derive from that table, while D and trimming were established from the DNA sequence. The table records about 99,000 clones, roughly 90% of them present only once. CDR3 size: 15 residues. The germline V gene has CDR1 LNHDA and CDR2 SQIVND (reference sequence). Losses at the gene ends were 5 bases for V and 3 bases for J; bases not matched to a gene: 9. The sequenced sample was peripheral blood. The V call is TRBV19, the J call TRBJ1-1; TRBD1 matches 7 bases. This receptor was obtained from a woman between 55 and 75 years old with acute or convalescent COVID-19. The CDR3 DNA is TGTGCCAGTAGTCCAGACAGGGAAGGAGACACTGAAGCTTTCTTT. The encoded protein is CASSPDREGDTEAFF.